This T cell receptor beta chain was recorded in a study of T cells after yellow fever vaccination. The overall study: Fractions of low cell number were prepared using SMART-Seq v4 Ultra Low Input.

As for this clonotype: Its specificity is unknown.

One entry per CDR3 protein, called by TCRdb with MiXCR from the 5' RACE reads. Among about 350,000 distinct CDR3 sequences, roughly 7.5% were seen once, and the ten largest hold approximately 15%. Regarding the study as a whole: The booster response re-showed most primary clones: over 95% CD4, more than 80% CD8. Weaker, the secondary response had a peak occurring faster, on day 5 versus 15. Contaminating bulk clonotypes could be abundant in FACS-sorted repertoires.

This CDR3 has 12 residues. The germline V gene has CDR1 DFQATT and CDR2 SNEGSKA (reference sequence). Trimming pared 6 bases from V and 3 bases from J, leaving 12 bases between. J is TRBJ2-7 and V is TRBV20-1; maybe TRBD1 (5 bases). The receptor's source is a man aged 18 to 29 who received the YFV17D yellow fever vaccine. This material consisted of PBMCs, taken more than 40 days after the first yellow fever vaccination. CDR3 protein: CSAPLQGYEQYF. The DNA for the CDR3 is TGCAGTGCCCCATTGCAGGGCTACGAGCAGTACTTC.